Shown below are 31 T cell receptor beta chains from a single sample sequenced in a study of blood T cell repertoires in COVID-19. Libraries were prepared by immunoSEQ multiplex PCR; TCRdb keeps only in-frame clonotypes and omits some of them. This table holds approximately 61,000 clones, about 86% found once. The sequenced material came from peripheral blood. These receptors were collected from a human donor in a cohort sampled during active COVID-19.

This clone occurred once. The CDR3 nucleotides are TGTGCCAGCAGCTCCGGACAGGGGGCGAGTCAGCCCCAGCATTTT. This gives the protein CASSSGQGASQPQHF. The J gene is TRBJ1-5, the V gene TRBV7-9; 11 nucleotides align to TRBD1. Germline lookup yields CDR1 SEHNR and CDR2 FQNEAQ (reference sequence). The junction had 5 bases not matched to a gene; V was cut back by 4 bases and J by 6 bases. The CDR3 spans 15 residues.

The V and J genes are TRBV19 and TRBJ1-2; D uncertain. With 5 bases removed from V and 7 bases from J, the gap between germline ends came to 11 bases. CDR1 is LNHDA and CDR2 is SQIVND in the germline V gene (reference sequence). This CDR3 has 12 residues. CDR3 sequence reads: CASSLPPGGYTF. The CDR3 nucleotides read TGTGCCAGTAGTCTTCCCCCAGGTGGCTACACCTTC.

The CDR3 nucleotides are TGTGCCAGCAGCCTCCGGACAGAATCCTATGGCTACACCTTC. This sequence encodes CASSLRTESYGYTF. The chain employs TRBV7-9 and TRBJ1-2; TRBD1 might be the D (6 bases). Trimming pared 5 bases from V and 4 bases from J, leaving 14 bases between. CDR1 is SEHNR, CDR2 FQNEAQ, per germline (reference sequence). The CDR3 consists of 14 residues.

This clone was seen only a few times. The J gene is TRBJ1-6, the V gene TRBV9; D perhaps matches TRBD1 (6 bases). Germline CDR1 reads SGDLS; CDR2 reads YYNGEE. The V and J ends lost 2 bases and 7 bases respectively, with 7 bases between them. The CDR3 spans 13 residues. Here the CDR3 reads CASSVTGNSPLHF. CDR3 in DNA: TGTGCCAGCAGCGTCACAGGGAATTCACCCCTCCACTTT.

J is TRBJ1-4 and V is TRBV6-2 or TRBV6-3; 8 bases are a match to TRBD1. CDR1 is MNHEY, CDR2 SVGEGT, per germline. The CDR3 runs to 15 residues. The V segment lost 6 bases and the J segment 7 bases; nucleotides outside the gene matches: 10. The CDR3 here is CASSDGQGSGEKLFF. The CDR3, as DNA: TGTGCCAGCAGCGACGGACAGGGAAGTGGTGAAAAACTGTTTTTT.

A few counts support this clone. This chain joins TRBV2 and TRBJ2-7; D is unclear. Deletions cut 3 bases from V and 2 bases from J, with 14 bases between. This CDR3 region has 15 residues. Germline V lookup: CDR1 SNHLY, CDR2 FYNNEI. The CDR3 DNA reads TGTGCCAGCAGTGAGTGGTCTACCCAAACCTACGAGCAGTACTTC. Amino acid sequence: CASSEWSTQTYEQYF.

The CDR3 bases are TGCAGCGTTGAGTGGGAGGAACACCACAATGAGCAGTTCTTC. Protein product: CSVEWEEHHNEQFF. The chain combines TRBV29-1 with TRBJ2-1; D is possibly TRBD2 (6 bases). From germline, CDR1 is SQVTM and CDR2 ANQGSEA. The CDR3 covers 14 residues. V was clipped by 3 bases and J by 5 bases, with 14 bases between them.

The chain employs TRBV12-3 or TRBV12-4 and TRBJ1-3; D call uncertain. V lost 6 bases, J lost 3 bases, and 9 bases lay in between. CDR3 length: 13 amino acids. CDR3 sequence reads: CASSPSGGNTIYF. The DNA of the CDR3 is TGTGCCAGCAGCCCTTCAGGTGGAAACACCATATATTTT.

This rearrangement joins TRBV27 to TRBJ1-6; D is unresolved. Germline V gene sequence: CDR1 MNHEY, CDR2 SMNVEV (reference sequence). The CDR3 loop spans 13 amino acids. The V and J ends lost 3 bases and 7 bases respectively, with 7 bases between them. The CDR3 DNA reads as TGTGCCAGCAGTTTGAGGCAGAATTCACCCCTCCACTTT. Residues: CASSLRQNSPLHF.

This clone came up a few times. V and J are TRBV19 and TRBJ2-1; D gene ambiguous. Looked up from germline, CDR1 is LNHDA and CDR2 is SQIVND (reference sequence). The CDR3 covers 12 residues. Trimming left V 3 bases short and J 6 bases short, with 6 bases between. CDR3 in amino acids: CASSMPGNEQFF. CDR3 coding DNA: TGTGCCAGTAGTATGCCAGGCAATGAGCAGTTCTTC.

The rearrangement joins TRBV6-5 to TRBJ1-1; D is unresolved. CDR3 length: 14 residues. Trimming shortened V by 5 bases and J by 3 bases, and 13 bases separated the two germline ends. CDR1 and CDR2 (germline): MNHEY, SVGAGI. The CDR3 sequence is CASSPVSRYTEAFF. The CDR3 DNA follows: TGTGCCAGCAGTCCAGTCTCCAGGTACACTGAAGCTTTCTTT.

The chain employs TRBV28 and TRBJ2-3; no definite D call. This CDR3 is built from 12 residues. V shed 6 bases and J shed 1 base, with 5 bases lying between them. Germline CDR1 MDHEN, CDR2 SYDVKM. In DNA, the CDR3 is TGTGCCAGCAGGTCGGGCACAGATACGCAGTATTTT. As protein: CASRSGTDTQYF.

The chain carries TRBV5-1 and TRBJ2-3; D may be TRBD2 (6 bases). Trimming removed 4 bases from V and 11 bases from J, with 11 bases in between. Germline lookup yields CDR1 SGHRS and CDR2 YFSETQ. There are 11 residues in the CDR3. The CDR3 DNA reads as TGCGCCAGCAGCGGATCGACTAGGCAGTATTTT. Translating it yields CASSGSTRQYF. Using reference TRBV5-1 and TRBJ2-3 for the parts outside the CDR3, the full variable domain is KAGVTQTPRYLIKTRGQQVTLSCSPISGHRSVSWYQQTPGQGLQFLFEYFSETQRNKGNFPGRFSGRQFSNSRSEMNVSTLELGDSALYLCASSGSTRQYFGPGTRLTVL.

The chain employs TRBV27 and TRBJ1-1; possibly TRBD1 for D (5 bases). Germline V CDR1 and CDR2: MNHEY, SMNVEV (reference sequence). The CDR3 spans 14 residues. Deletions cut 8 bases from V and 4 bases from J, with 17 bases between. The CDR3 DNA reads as TGTGCCAGCGGTGATAACAGGTTCGGCACTGAAGCTTTCTTT. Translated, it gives CASGDNRFGTEAFF.

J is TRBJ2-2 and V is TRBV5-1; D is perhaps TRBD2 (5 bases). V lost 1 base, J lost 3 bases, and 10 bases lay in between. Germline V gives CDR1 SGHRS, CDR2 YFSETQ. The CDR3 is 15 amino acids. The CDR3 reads CASSLRSGYTGELFF. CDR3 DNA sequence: TGCGCCAGCAGCTTGAGAAGCGGATACACCGGGGAGCTGTTTTTT.

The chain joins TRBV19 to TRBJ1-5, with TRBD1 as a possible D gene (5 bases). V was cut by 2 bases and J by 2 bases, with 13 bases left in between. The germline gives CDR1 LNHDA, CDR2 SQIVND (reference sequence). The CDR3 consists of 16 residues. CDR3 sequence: CASSIQGVTGNQPQHF. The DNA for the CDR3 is TGTGCCAGTAGTATACAGGGTGTCACGGGCAATCAGCCCCAGCATTTT.

The CDR3 bases are TGTGCCAGCAGCCCCCAAAGTAGTGAGCAGTTCTTC. Encoded protein: CASSPQSSEQFF. The rearrangement joins TRBV7-3 to TRBJ2-1; D ambiguous. From germline, CDR1 is SGHTA and CDR2 FQGTGA. Trimming took off 5 bases at V and 9 bases at J, with 11 bases between the two ends. CDR3 length: 12 residues. The full variable domain, rest sourced from reference TRBV7-3 and TRBJ2-1, is GAGVSQTPSNKVTEKGKYVELRCDPISGHTALYWYRQSLGQGPEFLIYFQGTGAADDSGLPNDRFFAVRPEGSVSTLKIQRTERGDSAVYLCASSPQSSEQFFGPGTRLTVL.

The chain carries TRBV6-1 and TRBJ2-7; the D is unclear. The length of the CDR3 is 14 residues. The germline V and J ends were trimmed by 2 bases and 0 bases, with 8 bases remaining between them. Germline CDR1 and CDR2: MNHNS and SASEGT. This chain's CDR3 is CASSENLSSYEQYF. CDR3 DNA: TGTGCCAGCAGTGAAAATCTAAGCTCCTACGAGCAGTACTTC.

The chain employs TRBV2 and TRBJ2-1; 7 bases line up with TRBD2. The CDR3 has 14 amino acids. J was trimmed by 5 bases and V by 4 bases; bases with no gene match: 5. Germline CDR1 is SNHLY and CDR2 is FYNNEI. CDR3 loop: CASSATSTHNEQFF. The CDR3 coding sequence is TGTGCCAGCAGTGCGACTAGCACACACAATGAGCAGTTCTTC.

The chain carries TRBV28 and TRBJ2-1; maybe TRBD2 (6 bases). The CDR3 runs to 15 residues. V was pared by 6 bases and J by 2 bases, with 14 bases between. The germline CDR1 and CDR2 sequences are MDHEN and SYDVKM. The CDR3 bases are TGTGCCAGCAGGTTTGGTGGACTAACCTACAATGAGCAGTTCTTC. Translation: CASRFGGLTYNEQFF.

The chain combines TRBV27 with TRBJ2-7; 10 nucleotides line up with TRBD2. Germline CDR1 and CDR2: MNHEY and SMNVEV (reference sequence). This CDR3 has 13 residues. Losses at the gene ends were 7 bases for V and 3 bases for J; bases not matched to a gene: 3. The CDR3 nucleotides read TGTGCCAGCAAGAAGCGGGAGGGCTACGAGCAGTACTTC. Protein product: CASKKREGYEQYF.

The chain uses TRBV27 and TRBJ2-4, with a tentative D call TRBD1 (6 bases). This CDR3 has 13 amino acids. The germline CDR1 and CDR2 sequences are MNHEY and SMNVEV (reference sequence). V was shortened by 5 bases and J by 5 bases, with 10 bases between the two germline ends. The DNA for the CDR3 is TGTGCCAGCAGTAGGACAGTCCAAAACATTCAGTACTTC. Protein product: CASSRTVQNIQYF.

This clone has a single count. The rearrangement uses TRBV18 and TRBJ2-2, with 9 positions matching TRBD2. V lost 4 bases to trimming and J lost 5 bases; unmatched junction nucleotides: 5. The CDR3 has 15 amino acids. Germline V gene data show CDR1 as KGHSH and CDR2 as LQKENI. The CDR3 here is CASSLTSGPTGELFF. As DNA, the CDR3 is TGTGCCAGCTCACTTACTAGCGGGCCTACCGGGGAGCTGTTTTTT.

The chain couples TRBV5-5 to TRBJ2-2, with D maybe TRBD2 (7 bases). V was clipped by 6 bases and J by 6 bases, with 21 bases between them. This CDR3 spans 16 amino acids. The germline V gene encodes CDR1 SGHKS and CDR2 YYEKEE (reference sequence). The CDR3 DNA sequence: TGTGCCAGCAACCCTCGGGGGGCCTCCGGGGCCGGGGAGCTGTTTTTT. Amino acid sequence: CASNPRGASGAGELFF.

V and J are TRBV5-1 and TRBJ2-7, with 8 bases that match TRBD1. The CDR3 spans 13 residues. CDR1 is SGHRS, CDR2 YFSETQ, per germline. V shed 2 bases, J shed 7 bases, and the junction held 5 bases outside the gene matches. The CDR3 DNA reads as TGCGCCAGCAGCTTCCAGGGGGCGAGGGAGCAGTACTTC. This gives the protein CASSFQGAREQYF.

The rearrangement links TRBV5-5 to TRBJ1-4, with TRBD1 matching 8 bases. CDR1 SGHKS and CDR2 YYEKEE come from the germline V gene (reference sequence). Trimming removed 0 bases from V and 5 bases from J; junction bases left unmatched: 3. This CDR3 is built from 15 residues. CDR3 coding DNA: TGTGCCAGCAGCTTGGAGGACAGGGCGAATGAAAAACTGTTTTTT. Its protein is CASSLEDRANEKLFF. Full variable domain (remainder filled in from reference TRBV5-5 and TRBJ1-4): DAGVTQSPTHLIKTRGQQVTLRCSPISGHKSVSWYQQVLGQGPQFIFQYYEKEERGRGNFPDRFSARQFPNYSSELNVNALLLGDSALYLCASSLEDRANEKLFFGSGTQLSVL.

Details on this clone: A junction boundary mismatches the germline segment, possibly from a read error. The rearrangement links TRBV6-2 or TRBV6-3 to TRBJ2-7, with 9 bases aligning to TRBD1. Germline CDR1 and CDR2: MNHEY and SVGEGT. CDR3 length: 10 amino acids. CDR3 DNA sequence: TGTGCCAGCAGTTCCGGGACAGGGTCCTTC. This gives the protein CASSSGTGSF.

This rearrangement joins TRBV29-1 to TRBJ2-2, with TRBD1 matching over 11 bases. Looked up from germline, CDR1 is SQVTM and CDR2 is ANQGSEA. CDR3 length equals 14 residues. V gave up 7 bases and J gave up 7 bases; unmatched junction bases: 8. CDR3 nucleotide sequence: TGCAGCGCTAGGGGACAGGGGGTTAACGGGGAGCTGTTTTTT. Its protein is CSARGQGVNGELFF.

CDR3 sequence reads: CASSLGGQVNEKLFF. The CDR3 DNA is TGTGCCAGCAGCTTAGGAGGACAGGTTAATGAAAAACTGTTTTTT. This chain joins TRBV7-9 and TRBJ1-4; the match to TRBD1 covers 7 bases. J was trimmed by 4 bases and V by 1 base; bases with no gene match: 3. Looked up from germline, CDR1 is SEHNR and CDR2 is FQNEAQ (reference sequence). This CDR3 contains 15 residues.

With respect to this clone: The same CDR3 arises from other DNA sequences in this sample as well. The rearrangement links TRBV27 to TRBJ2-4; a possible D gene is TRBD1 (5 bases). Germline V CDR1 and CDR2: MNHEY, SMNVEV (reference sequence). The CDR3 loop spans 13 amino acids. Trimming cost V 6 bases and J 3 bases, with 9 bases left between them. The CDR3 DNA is TGTGCCAGCAGCGACAGTGTCAAAAACATTCAGTACTTC. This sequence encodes CASSDSVKNIQYF.

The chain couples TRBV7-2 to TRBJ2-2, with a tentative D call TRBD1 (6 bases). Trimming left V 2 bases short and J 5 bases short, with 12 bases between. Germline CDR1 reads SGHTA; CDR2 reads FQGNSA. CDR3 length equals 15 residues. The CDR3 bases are TGTGCCAGCAGCTTACGTCCCAGGGGTACCGGGGAGCTGTTTTTT. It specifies CASSLRPRGTGELFF.